This TCR beta chain was sequenced for a study of T-cell reconstitution after alpha-beta-depleted transplantation in children. Study results and caveats: About two months after transplant, alpha-beta T cells reportedly came from several hundred expanded graft clones. Surviving recipient T cells and thymic progenitors underlay high day-60 TCRbeta diversity in some patients. From newly produced T cells came most of the T-cell counts and diversity one year after transplant.

J was trimmed by 3 bases and V by 5 bases; bases with no gene match: 13. In germline, CDR1 is MNHNS, CDR2 SASEGT. The CDR3 has 17 residues. About this clonotype: What it binds is not known.

Preparation of the TCRbeta library was carried out with unique molecular identifiers. TCRdb ran MiXCR on the PCR reads and lists one entry per CDR3 protein. The table lists hundreds of thousands of distinct CDR3 sequences, 9.5% to 13% of them singletons. This clonotype was sampled from a male patient between 2 and 10 years old who had a stem cell transplant for chronic granulomatous disease, so the T cells may come from the graft donor. The chain combines TRBV6-1 with TRBJ2-7; 10 bases match TRBD2. The starting material was peripheral blood, obtained 180 days after TCRalphabeta/CD19-depleted stem cell transplant. CDR3 residues: CASSHWGLRLAGYEQYF. The CDR3 bases are TGTGCCAGCAGTCATTGGGGCCTGAGACTAGCGGGCTACGAGCAGTACTTC.